This T cell receptor (beta chain) is from a study of cytomegalovirus exposure and HLA in healthy donors. Vbeta (60) and Jbeta (13) primers were used in the PCR. Clones were read by immunoSEQ multiplex PCR, and TCRdb kept only the in-frame ones, dropping some. The sample includes 85,000 to 100,000 clones, 80% seen only once; the top ten take 6% to 9.5%. V trimming: 3 bases; J trimming: 7 bases; junction bases outside the gene matches: 10. The CDR3 has 16 amino acids. The germline V gene encodes CDR1 KGHSH and CDR2 LQKENI. The sample taken for sequencing was PBMCs. This chain links TRBV18 with TRBJ2-2; 8 bases agree with TRBD2. The sequence was obtained from a man younger than 40 in good health and CMV-seronegative. In nucleotides, the CDR3 is TGTGCCAGCTCACCTCCCGGGACTAGACTAATCGGGGAGCTGTTTTTT. The encoded protein is CASSPPGTRLIGELFF. The complete variable domain, with remaining parts taken from reference TRBV18 and TRBJ2-2, reads NAGVMQNPRHLVRRRGQEARLRCSPMKGHSHVYWYRQLPEEGLKFMVYLQKENIIDESGMPKERFSAEFPKEGPSILRIQQVVRGDSAAYFCASSPPGTRLIGELFFGEGSRLTVL.